This entry concerns a single T cell receptor beta chain. Its antigen is still unknown. The sample belongs to a study of cytomegalovirus exposure and HLA in healthy donors. Study-wide background: In a later analysis, it was reported that the 120 validation repertoires had been produced on the same platform as the 550 to 700 repertoires belonging to the first cohort. General study findings and limits: Whilst most TCR sequences proved rare, a subset of public TCRs occurred across many donors. In the approximately 130 validation repertoires, a later analysis found that first-cohort TCR clusters tended to co-occur.

The V and J ends lost 2 bases and 4 bases respectively, with 13 bases between them. This CDR3 contains 15 residues. The germline gives CDR1 WSHSY, CDR2 SAAADI. Repertoires were generated with immunoSEQ multiplex PCR, while TCRdb's copy carries only in-frame clones and drops some. This sample yields roughly 68,000 clones, of which approximately 96% are seen a single time; 4.5% belongs to the top ten. This sequence was found in a young woman in good health and CMV-seropositive. The J gene is TRBJ2-3, the V gene TRBV10-2, with D perhaps TRBD2 (7 bases). Sequencing input: PBMCs. CDR3: CASSETGGRADTQYF. The CDR3 region has the DNA TGCGCCAGCAGTGAGACCGGGGGGCGGGCAGATACGCAGTATTTT.